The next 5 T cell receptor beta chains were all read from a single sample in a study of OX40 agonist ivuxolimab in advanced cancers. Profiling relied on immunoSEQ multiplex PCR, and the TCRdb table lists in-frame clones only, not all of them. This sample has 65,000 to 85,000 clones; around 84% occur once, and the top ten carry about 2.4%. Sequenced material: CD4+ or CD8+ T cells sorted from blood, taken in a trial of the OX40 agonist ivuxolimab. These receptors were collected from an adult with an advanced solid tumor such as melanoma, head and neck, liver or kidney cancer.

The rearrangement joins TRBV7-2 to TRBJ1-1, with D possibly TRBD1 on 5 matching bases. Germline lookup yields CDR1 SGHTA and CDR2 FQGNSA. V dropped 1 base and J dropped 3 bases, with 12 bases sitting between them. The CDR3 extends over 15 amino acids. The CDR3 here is CASSLGAGRDTEAFF. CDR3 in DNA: TGTGCCAGCAGCTTAGGTGCAGGGAGGGACACTGAAGCTTTCTTT.

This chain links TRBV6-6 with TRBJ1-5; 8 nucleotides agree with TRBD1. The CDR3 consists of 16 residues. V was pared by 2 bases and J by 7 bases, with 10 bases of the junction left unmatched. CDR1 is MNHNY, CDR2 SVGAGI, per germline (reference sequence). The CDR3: CASSYPLGQGPQPQHF. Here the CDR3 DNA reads TGTGCCAGCAGTTACCCCCTCGGACAGGGTCCGCAGCCCCAGCATTTT.

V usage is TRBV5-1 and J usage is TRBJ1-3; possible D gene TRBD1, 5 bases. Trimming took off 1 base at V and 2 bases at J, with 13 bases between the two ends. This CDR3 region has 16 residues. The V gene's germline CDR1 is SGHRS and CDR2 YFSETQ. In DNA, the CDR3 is TGCGCCAGCAGCTTGAATTCCGGGACCACTGGAAACACCATATATTTT. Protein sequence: CASSLNSGTTGNTIYF.

CDR3 amino acids: CASSFDYRGSGNTIYF. CDR3 bases: TGTGCCAGCAGCTTTGATTATAGGGGGTCTGGAAACACCATATATTTT. V usage is TRBV7-2 and J usage is TRBJ1-3; D is perhaps TRBD1 (6 bases). From germline, CDR1 is SGHTA and CDR2 FQGNSA. CDR3 size: 16 residues. V lost 3 bases, J lost 1 base, and 13 bases lay in between.

CDR3 region: CAWNVGEGTQPQHF. CDR3 nucleotide sequence: TGTGCCTGGAATGTTGGAGAGGGAACCCAGCCCCAGCATTTT. The chain employs TRBV30 and TRBJ1-5; no definite D call. This CDR3 has 14 amino acids. The germline V gene has CDR1 GTSNPN and CDR2 SVGIG (reference sequence). V gave up 4 bases and J gave up 7 bases, with 17 bases separating them.